This T cell receptor beta chain was identified during a study of blood T cell repertoires in COVID-19 (dated by TCRdb to 2018 to 2020). About the investigation overall: Samples covering the acute and convalescent phases of COVID-19 were provided by collaborators in the United States, Italy and Spain. A freely available public database, intended as a resource for researchers studying the immune response to SARS-CoV-2, is where the repertoires were released. The dataset comprised deeply sampled blood TCRbeta repertoires from subjects exposed to, actively infected with, or recovered from COVID-19. A de-identified subject ID, COVID-19 status, age in years and sex were almost always included in the sample metadata. Where available, HLA class I and class II types were taken from metadata supplied by the sample provider and were not determined by assay-based typing. The prospective study material was composed of cDNA or gDNA derived from T cells, B-cell-depleted T cells, or PBMCs. The samples were drawn from the first 160 participants of the ongoing ImmuneRACE study and from 1,254 subjects provided by 6 global collaborators. What the research found in general, with its limitations: The amount of clinical and demographic metadata varied by source and participant and was provided uncurated.

The germline V gene (reference sequence) yields DFQATT for CDR1 and SNEGSKA for CDR2. CDR3 length: 11 amino acids, cysteine to phenylalanine. Only the CDR3 part of the read is kept: 33 bases, read in frame from the first base. Trimming removed 2 bases from V and 6 bases from J, leaving 8 bases between the germline ends. Collaborating institutions collected whole blood in K2EDTA tubes following their own protocols. For TCRbeta analysis, collaborators shipped samples as frozen whole blood, isolated PBMCs, or DNA extracted from either of those sample types. On this clone itself: This clone's antigen is unknown. No much larger clone is present one base from it, and per-base qualities are unavailable.

TCRbeta CDR3 regions were amplified from genomic DNA using the immunoSEQ Assay, a bias-controlled multiplex PCR. For the original study's pipeline: The number of nucleated cells in each sample was estimated from the amplification of reference gene primers within the assay. To quantify the absolute abundance of each unique TCRbeta CDR3 rearrangement, sequence reads were collapsed and filtered. For each sample, productive Simpson clonality was calculated by taking the square root of Simpson's diversity index across productive rearrangements. The clones in this table, taken by TCRdb from immuneACCESS, are in-frame only. Not every clone is retained; where verified, under half of the shortfall comes from an unresolved V gene, and the cause of the rest is unknown. The V and J calls and the clone size are those of that table, but D and trimming were determined from the DNA. The sample contains 300,000 to 350,000 clones, about 90% of them found a single time. Together, the top ten hold 2% to 3% of the sample.

The sequencing input was peripheral blood. The sequence joins TRBV20-1 to TRBJ2-7, with the D gene too uncertain to name. This TCR was recovered from a man between 18 and 29 years old with active or convalescent COVID-19. CDR3 reads: CSARLYREQYF. The DNA sequence reads TGCAGTGCTAGACTTTATCGCGAGCAGTACTTC.